These 30 T cell receptor beta chains were all obtained from the same sample, sequenced in a study of shared clonotypes between healthy human individuals. Measured with immunoSEQ multiplex PCR; TCRdb has only the in-frame clones, and not every one. The table shows nearly 750,000 clones, with approximately 72% occurring only once. Sample: memory CD4+ T cells sorted from blood. Noted subset: CD45RA-negative fraction. These receptors all come from a woman under 40 in good health.

J is TRBJ2-6 and V is TRBV23-1; D possibly corresponds to TRBD2 (5 bases). TRBV23-1 is annotated as an ORF whose role is uncertain. CDR3 length equals 17 residues. The V end was cut by 6 bases, the J end by 0 bases, with 15 bases between. CDR3 DNA: TGCGCCAGCAGCCCACCTCCAGGACTCTCTGGGGCCAACGTCCTGACTTTC. It specifies CASSPPPGLSGANVLTF.

The rearrangement joins TRBV6-5 to TRBJ1-2; D gene unclear. The CDR3 covers 12 residues. V was pared by 10 bases and J by 5 bases, with 14 bases between. Germline V CDR1 and CDR2: MNHEY, SVGAGI. The CDR3 loop reads CATSQYRYGYTF. Written as DNA, the CDR3 is TGTGCCACCTCCCAGTACCGTTATGGCTACACCTTC.

In this sample, this clone turned up a few times. V usage is TRBV28 and J usage is TRBJ2-3, with 7 bases lining up with TRBD2. The germline gives CDR1 MDHEN, CDR2 SYDVKM. This CDR3 comprises 16 residues. Trimming removed 6 bases from V and 2 bases from J; junction bases left unmatched: 11. The CDR3 DNA is TGTGCCAGCAGCCCGACTAGCCGCCGACTCACAGATACGCAGTATTTT. Its protein is CASSPTSRRLTDTQYF. The variable domain in full, with the rest retrieved from reference TRBV28 and TRBJ2-3, is DVKVTQSSRYLVKRTGEKVFLECVQDMDHENMFWYRQDPGLGLRLIYFSYDVKMKEKGDIPEGYSVSREKKERFSLILESASTNQTSMYLCASSPTSRRLTDTQYFGPGTRLTVL.

J is TRBJ2-2 and V is TRBV9; no clear D gene. The CDR3 is made up of 15 amino acids. CDR1 and CDR2 (germline): SGDLS, YYNGEE. The V end lost 0 bases, the J end lost 4 bases, and 10 bases lay between the germline ends. The CDR3 DNA sequence: TGTGCCAGCAGCGTAGCTACATGGGCCACCGGGGAGCTGTTTTTT. This encodes CASSVATWATGELFF.

The chain joins TRBV7-9 to TRBJ1-1, with TRBD1 matching over 9 bases. CDR3 length equals 15 residues. In germline, CDR1 is SEHNR, CDR2 FQNEAQ (reference sequence). Trimming at V came to 7 bases and at J to 1 base, leaving 7 bases not matched to a gene. This CDR3 is CASTLTGGQNTEAFF. DNA for the CDR3: TGTGCCAGCACCCTAACAGGGGGCCAGAACACTGAAGCTTTCTTT.

The chain joins TRBV6-1 to TRBJ1-5, with D perhaps matching TRBD1 (6 bases). V was cut by 6 bases and J by 0 bases, with 12 bases left in between. The V gene's germline CDR1 is MNHNS and CDR2 SASEGT. The CDR3 is made up of 15 amino acids. CDR3 DNA: TGTGCCAGCAGCAGACAGGAAGATAGCAATCAGCCCCAGCATTTT. It specifies CASSRQEDSNQPQHF.

The table lists this clone with a few counts. This chain connects TRBV29-1 to TRBJ1-1; no clear D gene. Trimming took off 1 base at V and 0 bases at J, with 6 bases between the two ends. This CDR3 has 13 residues. Germline CDR1 and CDR2: SQVTM and ANQGSEA. The CDR3 spells CSVEVTMNTEAFF. The CDR3 nucleotides are TGCAGCGTTGAAGTAACCATGAACACTGAAGCTTTCTTT.

A single count supports this clone. The J gene is TRBJ2-7, the V gene TRBV6-5, with TRBD2 identical over 8 bases. V lost 2 bases, J lost 2 bases, and 5 bases stayed unmatched. Germline CDR1 and CDR2: MNHEY and SVGAGI. The CDR3 is made up of 15 amino acids. The DNA of the CDR3 is TGTGCCAGCAGTTACCCCAAAGCGGGAGCCTACGAGCAGTACTTC. Protein sequence: CASSYPKAGAYEQYF.

This sequence joins TRBV5-1 and TRBJ1-1; 7 bases are a match to TRBD1. Trimming cost V 5 bases and J 0 bases; bases outside gene matches: 10. Germline V lookup: CDR1 SGHRS, CDR2 YFSETQ. This CDR3 is built from 16 residues. The CDR3 reads CASSRATGDMNTEAFF. The CDR3 DNA reads TGCGCCAGCAGTCGAGCTACAGGGGATATGAACACTGAAGCTTTCTTT.

The CDR3 loop is CASSLTGSVNEQFF. In DNA form, the CDR3 reads TGCGCCAGCAGCTTGACGGGCAGTGTCAATGAGCAGTTCTTC. This chain links TRBV5-1 with TRBJ2-1, with D uncertain. V lost 1 base and J lost 6, with 11 bases in between. CDR3 length: 14 residues. Germline CDR1 and CDR2: SGHRS and YFSETQ.

The J gene is TRBJ2-1, the V gene TRBV7-9; D gene uncertain. V was shortened by 2 bases and J by 6 bases, with 8 bases between the two germline ends. Germline loops: CDR1 SEHNR, CDR2 FQNEAQ (reference sequence). CDR3 length equals 13 residues. CDR3 sequence (DNA): TGTGCCAGCAGCTTATCCCCCCCCAATGAGCAGTTCTTC. This translates into CASSLSPPNEQFF. The full variable domain, its missing parts supplied by reference TRBV7-9 and TRBJ2-1, is DTGVSQNPRHKITKRGQNVTFRCDPISEHNRLYWYRQTLGQGPEFLTYFQNEAQLEKSRLLSDRFSAERPKGSFSTLEIQRTEQGDSAMYLCASSLSPPNEQFFGPGTRLTVL.

This clone was counted a single time. This chain connects TRBV7-9 to TRBJ1-1; maybe TRBD1 (5 bases). Germline CDR1 and CDR2: SEHNR and FQNEAQ (reference sequence). The CDR3 loop spans 19 amino acids. V lost 3 bases and J 1 base, leaving 24 bases between the germline ends. The CDR3: CASSLNQPGLRERNTEAFF. The CDR3 nucleotides read TGTGCCAGCAGCTTGAATCAACCGGGACTCCGGGAGAGGAACACTGAAGCTTTCTTT.

The genes are TRBV7-2 and TRBJ2-1; perhaps TRBD1 as D (6 bases). The CDR3 extends over 15 amino acids. Trimming removed 5 bases at V and 9 bases at J, with 20 bases between. Germline V CDR1 and CDR2: SGHTA, FQGNSA. The CDR3 spells CASSVPGQARGEQFF. CDR3 bases: TGTGCCAGCAGCGTACCGGGACAAGCCCGGGGTGAGCAGTTCTTC.

The V gene is TRBV19, the J gene TRBJ2-3; 12 bases are shared with TRBD2. CDR1 LNHDA and CDR2 SQIVND come from the germline V gene (reference sequence). J gave up 2 bases and V 5 bases, and 5 bases lay outside the gene matches. The CDR3 is made up of 16 amino acids. The CDR3 here is CASSRGLAGYTDTQYF. The CDR3 region has the DNA TGTGCCAGTAGTCGCGGACTAGCGGGATACACAGATACGCAGTATTTT.

The chain uses TRBV4-1 and TRBJ2-3; D not certain. The V and J ends lost 3 bases and 0 bases respectively, with 7 bases between them. The germline V gene encodes CDR1 MGHRA and CDR2 YSYEKL. CDR3 length: 14 residues. The CDR3 here is CASSQPLSTDTQYF. In nucleotides, the CDR3 is TGCGCCAGCAGCCAGCCTTTGAGCACAGATACGCAGTATTTT.

With respect to this clone: This sample also contains other DNA sequences that code for the same CDR3. The chain combines TRBV5-1 with TRBJ2-7, with D perhaps TRBD2 (5 bases). CDR1 SGHRS and CDR2 YFSETQ come from the germline V gene. Trimming stripped 2 bases from V and 0 bases from J, with 12 bases between. This CDR3 region has 15 residues. The CDR3 is CASSFGLASSYEQYF. Written as DNA, the CDR3 is TGCGCCAGCAGCTTTGGACTCGCGAGCTCCTACGAGCAGTACTTC. The full variable domain, rest sourced from reference TRBV5-1 and TRBJ2-7, is KAGVTQTPRYLIKTRGQQVTLSCSPISGHRSVSWYQQTPGQGLQFLFEYFSETQRNKGNFPGRFSGRQFSNSRSEMNVSTLELGDSALYLCASSFGLASSYEQYFGPGTRLTVT.

The chain links TRBV27 to TRBJ1-1, with D possibly being TRBD1 (5 bases). Trimming shortened V by 7 bases and J by 1 base, and 10 bases separated the two germline ends. This CDR3 region has 13 residues. Germline V CDR1 and CDR2: MNHEY, SMNVEV (reference sequence). CDR3 sequence: CASNKTANTEAFF. Written as DNA, the CDR3 is TGTGCCAGCAACAAGACAGCGAACACTGAAGCTTTCTTT.

The chain links TRBV11-3 to TRBJ2-2; tentatively, D is TRBD1 (5 bases). Germline CDR1 reads SGHNT; CDR2 reads YENEEA. Trimming shortened V by 0 bases and J by 4 bases, and 9 bases separated the two germline ends. The CDR3 extends over 15 amino acids. The CDR3 DNA reads as TGTGCCAGCAGCTTAGATTCTCAGGGCACCGGGGAGCTGTTTTTT. Translation gives CASSLDSQGTGELFF. The whole variable domain, remainder taken from reference TRBV11-3 and TRBJ2-2, is EAGVVQSPRYKIIEKKQPVAFWCNPISGHNTLYWYLQNLGQGPELLIRYENEEAVDDSQLPKDRFSAERLKGVDSTLKIQPAELGDSAVYLCASSLDSQGTGELFFGEGSRLTVL.

The chain couples TRBV18 to TRBJ2-5; 9 nucleotides line up with TRBD2. Germline CDR1 KGHSH, CDR2 LQKENI. V was clipped by 6 bases and J by 9 bases; unmatched bases: 17. The CDR3 extends over 16 amino acids. DNA for the CDR3: TGTGCCAGCTCCGAACAAGATGGCGGTAGCGGGAGATCCCAGTACTTC. Translation gives CASSEQDGGSGRSQYF.

The chain's CDR3 is CASSHQTRGTYGYTF. CDR3 in DNA: TGTGCCAGCAGCCACCAAACCAGGGGGACCTATGGCTACACCTTC. This sequence joins TRBV7-8 and TRBJ1-2; 7 bases map to TRBD1. The CDR3 has 15 amino acids. Germline V gene lookup returns CDR1 SGHVS and CDR2 FQNEAQ. The J segment lost 4 bases and the V segment lost 5 bases, leaving 10 bases of the junction unmatched.

V is TRBV11-2 and J is TRBJ2-2, with 7 bases aligning to TRBD2. The junction had 13 bases not matched to a gene; V was cut back by 3 bases and J by 0 bases. Germline loops: CDR1 SGHAT, CDR2 FQNNGV. This CDR3 region has 19 residues. CDR3 bases: TGTGCCAGCAGCTTCCCCCATAAGGGGAGGGTCACGAACACCGGGGAGCTGTTTTTT. Amino acids: CASSFPHKGRVTNTGELFF.

The CDR3 bases are TGTGCCAGCAGCCCTGACTTGACGCGAGACAATGAGCAGTTCTTC. It is translated as CASSPDLTRDNEQFF. The rearrangement joins TRBV7-3 to TRBJ2-1; D unclear. The CDR3 is 15 residues long. Germline values: CDR1 SGHTA, CDR2 FQGTGA. With 5 bases removed from V and 5 bases from J, the gap between germline ends came to 16 bases. The full variable domain, rest sourced from reference TRBV7-3 and TRBJ2-1, is GAGVSQTPSNKVTEKGKYVELRCDPISGHTALYWYRQSLGQGPEFLIYFQGTGAADDSGLPNDRFFAVRPEGSVSTLKIQRTERGDSAVYLCASSPDLTRDNEQFFGPGTRLTVL.

This chain connects TRBV10-1 to TRBJ1-5; D is perhaps TRBD1 (5 bases). Germline V gene sequence: CDR1 WNHNN, CDR2 SYGVQD (reference sequence). Trimming left V 3 bases short and J 1 base short, with 7 bases between. The CDR3 has 14 amino acids. The CDR3 sequence: CASSEGASNQPQHF. CDR3 in DNA: TGCGCCAGCAGTGAAGGGGCCAGCAATCAGCCCCAGCATTTT.

This clone appeared a few times. CDR3 bases: TGTGCCAGCAGGGAAACCCGGGACGTTTACGAGCAGTACTTC. Protein sequence: CASRETRDVYEQYF. The J gene is TRBJ2-7, the V gene TRBV28; tentatively, D is TRBD1 or TRBD2 (5 bases each). CDR3 length equals 14 residues. Germline V gene lookup returns CDR1 MDHEN and CDR2 SYDVKM. V was clipped by 6 bases and J by 4 bases, with 16 bases between them.

This chain joins TRBV4-1 and TRBJ2-7; D perhaps matches TRBD1 (6 bases). The CDR3 spans 17 residues. The V gene's germline CDR1 is MGHRA and CDR2 YSYEKL. The germline V and J ends were trimmed by 1 base and 0 bases, with 16 bases remaining between them. CDR3 amino acids: CASSQVFSGGSSYEQYF. In DNA form, the CDR3 reads TGCGCCAGCAGCCAAGTATTTAGTGGGGGCAGCTCCTACGAGCAGTACTTC.

The rearrangement links TRBV18 to TRBJ2-3; 7 nucleotides align to TRBD1. Germline values: CDR1 KGHSH, CDR2 LQKENI. The junction had 9 bases not matched to a gene; V was cut back by 2 bases and J by 4 bases. The CDR3 has 16 amino acids. The CDR3 DNA follows: TGTGCCAGCTCACCAACGAAACAGGGGTGGTCAGATACGCAGTATTTT. Its translation is CASSPTKQGWSDTQYF.

This sequence joins TRBV5-1 and TRBJ2-7, with a tentative D call TRBD2 (6 bases). Trimming removed 1 base at V and 0 bases at J, with 14 bases between. Per the germline V gene, CDR1 is SGHRS and CDR2 is YFSETQ. The CDR3 sequence is 16 residues long. The CDR3, as DNA: TGCGCCAGCAGCTTGAGTTTCGGGGACTTCTCCTACGAGCAGTACTTC. As protein: CASSLSFGDFSYEQYF.

This clone was observed a few times. V usage is TRBV19 and J usage is TRBJ2-7; D is possibly TRBD1 (5 bases). The CDR3 runs 13 residues. Germline V gene sequence: CDR1 LNHDA, CDR2 SQIVND (reference sequence). Trimming removed 5 bases at V and 7 bases at J, with 15 bases between. CDR3 DNA sequence: TGTGCCAGTAGTTTAAGGGGATCGGAAGAGCAGTACTTC. Protein product: CASSLRGSEEQYF.

This clone was seen only a few times. The genes are TRBV7-9 and TRBJ2-2; the match to TRBD2 covers 7 bases. This CDR3 comprises 14 residues. CDR1 and CDR2 (germline): SEHNR, FQNEAQ (reference sequence). The V and J ends lost 5 bases and 8 bases, in that order; junction bases with no gene match: 8. The CDR3 protein is CASSPPSGGGELFF. CDR3 DNA: TGTGCCAGCAGCCCCCCTAGCGGTGGGGGGGAGCTGTTTTTT. Together with reference TRBV7-9 and TRBJ2-2, the CDR3 gives the full variable domain: DTGVSQNPRHKITKRGQNVTFRCDPISEHNRLYWYRQTLGQGPEFLTYFQNEAQLEKSRLLSDRFSAERPKGSFSTLEIQRTEQGDSAMYLCASSPPSGGGELFFGEGSRLTVL.

This chain uses TRBV19 with TRBJ1-4; tentative D call: TRBD1 (6 bases). This CDR3 is built from 15 residues. V lost 5 bases and J 5 bases, leaving 15 bases between the germline ends. Germline values: CDR1 LNHDA, CDR2 SQIVND (reference sequence). The CDR3 here is CASSPRGQENEKLFF. CDR3 in DNA: TGTGCCAGTAGTCCCCGGGGACAAGAGAATGAAAAACTGTTTTTT.